What follows are 26 T cell receptor beta chains derived from one specimen sequenced in a study of CD8+ T cells in alopecia areata. Following RNA extraction, reverse transcription yielded cDNA that acted as the sequencing template. Only in-frame clones appear in the TCRdb table, and some are missing; sequencing was by immunoSEQ multiplex PCR. There are 200,000 or so clones in the sample; 50% to 60% occur only once, and just over 0.45% lies in the top ten. Source: CD4+ T cells sorted from blood, taken at week 0. The receptors were sampled from a human donor with alopecia areata.

V gene TRBV15 combines with J gene TRBJ1-2; D is ambiguous. Trimming shortened V by 4 bases and J by 6 bases, and 12 bases separated the two germline ends. The CDR3 has 13 residues. The V gene's germline CDR1 is LNHNV and CDR2 YYDKDF (reference sequence). CDR3 nucleotides: TGTGCCACCAGCAAGGAGGATCGCGATGGCTACACCTTC. It specifies CATSKEDRDGYTF.

This CDR3 reads CASSLAGERGGTYNEQFF. DNA of the CDR3: TGTGCCAGCAGCTTGGCCGGTGAGCGGGGGGGCACTTACAATGAGCAGTTCTTC. The chain has TRBV5-7 and TRBJ2-1, with 10 bases lining up with TRBD2. TRBV5-7 has ORF status, its function being uncertain. The V and J ends lost 0 bases and 4 bases, in that order; junction bases with no gene match: 10. The CDR3 spans 18 residues.

This chain connects TRBV5-1 to TRBJ2-1; the D call may be TRBD1 or TRBD2 (6 bases each). CDR1 is SGHRS, CDR2 YFSETQ, per germline. The CDR3 length is 16 residues. Trimming cost V 3 bases and J 4 bases, with 17 bases left between them. In DNA, the CDR3 is TGCGCCAGCAGCTCGGTCGGGGGCGTCGGTTACAATGAGCAGTTCTTC. Translation: CASSSVGGVGYNEQFF.

V usage is TRBV12-5 and J usage is TRBJ2-3, with D maybe TRBD1 (6 bases). Trimming cost V 6 bases and J 1 base, with 8 bases left between them. Germline V CDR1 and CDR2: LGHNT, FRNRAP. The CDR3 totals 13 residues. CDR3 protein: CASGWTGTDTQYF. The CDR3, as DNA: TGTGCTAGTGGATGGACAGGCACAGATACGCAGTATTTT.

This clone was found a few times. This chain links TRBV4-1 with TRBJ2-2, with D possibly called TRBD1 or TRBD2 (5 bases each). The germline gives CDR1 MGHRA, CDR2 YSYEKL. V lost 6 bases, J lost 7 bases, and 12 bases lay in between. The CDR3 runs 13 residues. In DNA form, the CDR3 reads TGCGCCAGCAGACGGGTTGGGGGCGGGGAGCTGTTTTTT. As protein: CASRRVGGGELFF.

This clone was observed a handful of times. The genes are TRBV5-1 and TRBJ2-3, with 11 bases aligning to TRBD2. Germline trimming cut 5 bases from V and 1 base from J; bases unmatched to any gene: 6. Germline CDR1 reads SGHRS; CDR2 reads YFSETQ. This CDR3 is 16 amino acids long. CDR3 nucleotide sequence: TGCGCCAGCAGGTTGCTAGCGGGGGGACGCACAGATACGCAGTATTTT. Translating it yields CASRLLAGGRTDTQYF.

There are many counts of this clone. The rearrangement links TRBV18 to TRBJ2-5, with 14 nucleotides matching TRBD2. Germline CDR1 reads KGHSH; CDR2 reads LQKENI. The trim removed 4 bases at V and 3 bases at J, leaving 7 bases unmatched. The CDR3 has 17 amino acids. The CDR3 region has the DNA TGTGCCAGCTCACGACCGGGACTAGCGGGGGCTAAAGAGACCCAGTACTTC. Translating it yields CASSRPGLAGAKETQYF. Full variable domain (missing parts from reference TRBV18 and TRBJ2-5): NAGVMQNPRHLVRRRGQEARLRCSPMKGHSHVYWYRQLPEEGLKFMVYLQKENIIDESGMPKERFSAEFPKEGPSILRIQQVVRGDSAAYFCASSRPGLAGAKETQYFGPGTRLLVL.

This clone was detected only a few times. The chain recombines TRBV15 with TRBJ1-2; perhaps TRBD1 as D (5 bases). The germline V gene has CDR1 LNHNV and CDR2 YYDKDF (reference sequence). This CDR3 is 15 amino acids long. V was clipped by 0 bases and J by 3 bases, with 11 bases between them. This CDR3 reads CATSRDRGGYYGYTF. CDR3 coding DNA: TGTGCCACCAGCAGAGATCGGGGCGGATACTATGGCTACACCTTC.

The chain combines TRBV4-1 with TRBJ2-7; 8 bases agree with TRBD1. CDR1 and CDR2 from the germline V gene are MGHRA and YSYEKL. There are 16 residues in the CDR3. After removal of 5 bases from V and 5 bases from J, the junction contained 14 bases not matched to a gene. The chain's CDR3 is CASSKGQVAMGDEQYF. CDR3 sequence (DNA): TGCGCCAGCAGCAAGGGACAGGTAGCTATGGGCGACGAGCAGTACTTC.

The chain employs TRBV29-1 and TRBJ2-7; 9 bases are shared with TRBD2. The CDR3 sequence is 13 residues long. Germline trimming cut 5 bases from V and 0 bases from J; bases unmatched to any gene: 2. The germline CDR1 and CDR2 sequences are SQVTM and ANQGSEA. The CDR3 is CSVSSGGSYEQYF. The CDR3 nucleotides are TGCAGCGTTAGTAGCGGGGGCTCCTACGAGCAGTACTTC.

The chain has TRBV29-1 and TRBJ1-1; 7 bases are shared with TRBD1. Germline CDR1 and CDR2: SQVTM and ANQGSEA. J gave up 5 bases and V 7 bases, and 1 base lay outside the gene matches. The CDR3 runs 10 residues. CDR3 sequence (DNA): TGCAGCGCCAGGGGGACTGAAGCTTTCTTT. Residues: CSARGTEAFF.

J is TRBJ1-5 and V is TRBV7-3; 8 bases are a match to TRBD1. The CDR3 consists of 16 residues. CDR1 and CDR2 from the germline V gene are SGHTA and FQGTGA. The junction had 12 bases not matched to a gene; V was cut back by 5 bases and J by 6 bases. For the CDR3, the DNA is TGTGCCAGCAGCCGCTCCAGGGGGCGCCAGGGTCAGCCCCAGCATTTT. Its translation: CASSRSRGRQGQPQHF. The full variable domain, in which reference TRBV7-3 and TRBJ1-5 provide the parts outside the CDR3, is GAGVSQTPSNKVTEKGKYVELRCDPISGHTALYWYRQSLGQGPEFLIYFQGTGAADDSGLPNDRFFAVRPEGSVSTLKIQRTERGDSAVYLCASSRSRGRQGQPQHFGDGTRLSIL.

This chain links TRBV30 with TRBJ2-7; possibly TRBD1 or TRBD2 for D (5 bases each). CDR1 is GTSNPN and CDR2 is SVGIG in the germline V gene (reference sequence). The CDR3 runs to 15 residues. V was pared by 3 bases and J by 6 bases, with 21 bases between. The CDR3, as DNA: TGTGCCTGGAGGTCCGGGGCCTGCGTGGGGTGCGAGCAGTACTTC. This encodes CAWRSGACVGCEQYF.

This rearrangement joins TRBV10-3 to TRBJ2-7; D remains unclear. There are 14 residues in the CDR3. Trimming pared 0 bases from V and 4 bases from J, leaving 10 bases between. CDR1 and CDR2 from the germline V gene are ENHRY and SYGVKD. The CDR3 nucleotides read TGTGCCATCAGTGAGTCTGCGGCAGCTTACGAGCAGTACTTC. This translates into CAISESAAAYEQYF.

As regards this clone: Additional DNA sequences in this sample encode the identical CDR3. The gene calls are TRBV30 and TRBJ1-6; 9 nucleotides match TRBD1. Germline assignment: CDR1 GTSNPN and CDR2 SVGIG (reference sequence). This CDR3 is 12 amino acids long. Unmatched junction bases numbered 0, after V lost 5 bases and J lost 7 bases. The DNA of the CDR3 is TGTGCCTGGGACAGGGGGAATTCACCCCTCCACTTT. Translating it yields CAWDRGNSPLHF. The complete variable domain, with remaining parts taken from reference TRBV30 and TRBJ1-6, reads SQTIHQWPATLVQPVGSPLSLECTVEGTSNPNLYWYRQAAGRGLQLLFYSVGIGQISSEVPQNLSASRPQDRQFILSSKKLLLSDSGFYLCAWDRGNSPLHFGNGTRLTVT.

This chain connects TRBV5-4 to TRBJ2-3; D might be TRBD1 (7 bases). The CDR3 is 14 amino acids. Trimming took 4 bases from V and 5 from J, leaving 14 bases between them. Per the germline V gene, CDR1 is SGHNT and CDR2 is YYREEE (reference sequence). CDR3 amino acids: CASSRPQGGDTQYF. The CDR3 coding sequence is TGTGCCAGCAGCAGACCGCAGGGGGGAGATACGCAGTATTTT. The variable domain in full, with the rest retrieved from reference TRBV5-4 and TRBJ2-3, is ETGVTQSPTHLIKTRGQQVTLRCSSQSGHNTVSWYQQALGQGPQFIFQYYREEENGRGNFPPRFSGLQFPNYSSELNVNALELDDSALYLCASSRPQGGDTQYFGPGTRLTVL.

The CDR3 DNA follows: TGTGCCAGCCGCCGGGGTAGCGGGGGCTACGAGCAGTACTTC. This encodes CASRRGSGGYEQYF. The V and J genes are TRBV25-1 and TRBJ2-7; TRBD2 matches 9 bases. Germline V gene lookup returns CDR1 MGHDK and CDR2 SYGVNS. The CDR3 runs to 14 residues. V dropped 8 bases and J dropped 3; count of bases not matched to a gene: 8.

The V gene is TRBV30, the J gene TRBJ2-7; 8 bases line up with TRBD1. The germline V gene encodes CDR1 GTSNPN and CDR2 SVGIG (reference sequence). Trimming at V came to 1 base and at J to 6 bases, leaving 5 bases not matched to a gene. This CDR3 is 13 amino acids long. For the CDR3, the DNA is TGTGCCTGGAGTGGGACAGGGAGCGGCGAGCAGTACTTC. This translates into CAWSGTGSGEQYF.

V and J are TRBV15 and TRBJ1-4; D is possibly TRBD1 (5 bases). V lost 0 bases and J lost 8, with 10 bases in between. CDR1 and CDR2 (germline): LNHNV, YYDKDF (reference sequence). This CDR3 has 14 residues. The CDR3 DNA follows: TGTGCCACCAGCAGAGATCAGGGCCGGGAAAAACTGTTTTTT. Its translation is CATSRDQGREKLFF.

This chain uses TRBV5-8 with TRBJ2-5, with no clear D. Trimming cost V 2 bases and J 0 bases, with 8 bases left between them. This CDR3 region has 14 residues. Per the germline V gene, CDR1 is SGHTS and CDR2 is YDEGEE. As DNA, the CDR3 is TGTGCCAGCAGCTTCAGACTGAACCAAGAGACCCAGTACTTC. Translated, it gives CASSFRLNQETQYF.

The gene calls are TRBV6-5 and TRBJ1-2; the match to TRBD1 covers 7 bases. The V gene's germline CDR1 is MNHEY and CDR2 SVGAGI. V lost 4 bases and J lost 2; bases outside the gene matches: 4. The CDR3 length is 14 residues. The CDR3 nucleotides are TGTGCCAGCAGTTCCACGACAGGGAACTATGGCTACACCTTC. It encodes CASSSTTGNYGYTF.

This chain uses TRBV7-9 with TRBJ2-3; D might be TRBD1 (7 bases). V lost 1 base, J lost 2 bases, and 13 bases lay in between. This CDR3 is 16 amino acids long. Germline lookup yields CDR1 SEHNR and CDR2 FQNEAQ (reference sequence). This chain's CDR3 is CASSLDRGGFTDTQYF. CDR3 nucleotides: TGTGCCAGCAGCTTAGACAGGGGAGGATTCACAGATACGCAGTATTTT.

This rearrangement joins TRBV29-1 to TRBJ2-3, with D possibly matching TRBD1 (5 bases). This CDR3 has 14 amino acids. Germline V gene data show CDR1 as SQVTM and CDR2 as ANQGSEA. V was shortened by 4 bases and J by 2 bases, with 13 bases between the two germline ends. The CDR3 is CSVGTRSYTDTQYF. In nucleotides, the CDR3 is TGCAGCGTTGGGACACGGTCTTACACAGATACGCAGTATTTT.

V usage is TRBV29-1 and J usage is TRBJ1-2; 8 bases are a match to TRBD1. V trimming: 5 bases; J trimming: 5 bases; junction bases outside the gene matches: 13. Germline CDR1 reads SQVTM; CDR2 reads ANQGSEA. This CDR3 contains 15 residues. The DNA of the CDR3 is TGCAGCGTTCGACCCGCCCGACAGGGGAGGTATGGCTACACCTTC. Translating it yields CSVRPARQGRYGYTF.

This chain joins TRBV11-2 and TRBJ2-4, with D uncertain. CDR3 length equals 17 residues. The germline CDR1 and CDR2 sequences are SGHAT and FQNNGV. Trimming shortened V by 4 bases and J by 0 bases, and 16 bases separated the two germline ends. Here the CDR3 DNA reads TGTGCCAGCAGCTCCCGTCCGAACCACCTAGCCAAAAACATTCAGTACTTC. Its translation is CASSSRPNHLAKNIQYF.

This chain connects TRBV7-9 to TRBJ2-7, with unresolved D. This CDR3 spans 15 amino acids. The V gene lost 1 base and the J gene lost 2 bases, with 12 bases spanning the gap. The germline CDR1 and CDR2 sequences are SEHNR and FQNEAQ (reference sequence). CDR3 DNA sequence: TGTGCCAGCAGCTTAGTGCCTGCAAAAACCTACGAGCAGTACTTC. It codes for CASSLVPAKTYEQYF.